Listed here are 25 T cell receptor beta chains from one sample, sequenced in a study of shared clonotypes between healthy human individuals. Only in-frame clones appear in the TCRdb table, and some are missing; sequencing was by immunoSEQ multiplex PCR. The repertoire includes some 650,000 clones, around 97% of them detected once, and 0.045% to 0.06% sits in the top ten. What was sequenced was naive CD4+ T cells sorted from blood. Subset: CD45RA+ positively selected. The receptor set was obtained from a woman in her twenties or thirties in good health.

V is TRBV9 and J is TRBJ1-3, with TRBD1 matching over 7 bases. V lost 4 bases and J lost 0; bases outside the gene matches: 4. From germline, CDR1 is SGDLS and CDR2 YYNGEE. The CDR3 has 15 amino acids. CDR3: CASSYTGVSGNTIYF. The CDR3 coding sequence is TGTGCCAGCAGCTATACAGGGGTCTCTGGAAACACCATATATTTT.

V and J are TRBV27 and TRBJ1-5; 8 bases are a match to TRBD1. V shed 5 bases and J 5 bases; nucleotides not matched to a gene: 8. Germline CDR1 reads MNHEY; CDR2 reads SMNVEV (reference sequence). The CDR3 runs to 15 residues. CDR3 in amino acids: CASSPSTGVYQPQHF. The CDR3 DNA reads TGTGCCAGCAGTCCCTCGACAGGGGTCTATCAGCCCCAGCATTTT.

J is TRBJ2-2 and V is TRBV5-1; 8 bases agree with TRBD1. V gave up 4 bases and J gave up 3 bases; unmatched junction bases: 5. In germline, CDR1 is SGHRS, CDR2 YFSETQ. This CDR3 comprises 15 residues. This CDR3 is CASSVTGDDTGELFF. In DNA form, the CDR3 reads TGCGCCAGCAGCGTGACAGGGGATGACACCGGGGAGCTGTTTTTT.

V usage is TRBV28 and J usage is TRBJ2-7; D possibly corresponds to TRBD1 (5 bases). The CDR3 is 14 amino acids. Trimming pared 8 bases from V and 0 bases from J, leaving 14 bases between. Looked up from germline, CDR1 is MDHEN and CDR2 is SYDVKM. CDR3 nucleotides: TGTGCCAGCGAAGTTACAGGATCCTCCTACGAGCAGTACTTC. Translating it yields CASEVTGSSYEQYF.

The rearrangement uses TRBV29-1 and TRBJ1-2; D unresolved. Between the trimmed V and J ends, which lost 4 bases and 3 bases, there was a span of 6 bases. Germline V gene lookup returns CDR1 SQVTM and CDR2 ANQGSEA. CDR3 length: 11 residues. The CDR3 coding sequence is TGCAGCGTTGGGGAGGACTATGGCTACACCTTC. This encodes CSVGEDYGYTF.

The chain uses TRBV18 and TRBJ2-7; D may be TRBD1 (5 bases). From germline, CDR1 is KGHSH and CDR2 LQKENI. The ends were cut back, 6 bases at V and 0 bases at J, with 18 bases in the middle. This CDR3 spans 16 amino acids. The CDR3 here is CASSPRQGASSYEQYF. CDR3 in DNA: TGTGCCAGCTCCCCAAGACAAGGGGCGAGCTCCTACGAGCAGTACTTC.

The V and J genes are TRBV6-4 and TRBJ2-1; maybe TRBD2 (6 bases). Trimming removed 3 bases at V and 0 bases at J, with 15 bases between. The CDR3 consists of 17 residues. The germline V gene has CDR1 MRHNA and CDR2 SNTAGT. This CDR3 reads CASSETSGLSSYNEQFF. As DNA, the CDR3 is TGTGCCAGCAGTGAGACAAGCGGGCTCAGCTCCTACAATGAGCAGTTCTTC.

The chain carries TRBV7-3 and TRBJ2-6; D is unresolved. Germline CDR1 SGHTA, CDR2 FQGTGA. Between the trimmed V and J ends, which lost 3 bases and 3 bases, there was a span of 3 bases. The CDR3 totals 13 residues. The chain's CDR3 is CASSFFGANVLTF. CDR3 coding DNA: TGTGCCAGCAGCTTTTTTGGGGCCAACGTCCTGACTTTC.

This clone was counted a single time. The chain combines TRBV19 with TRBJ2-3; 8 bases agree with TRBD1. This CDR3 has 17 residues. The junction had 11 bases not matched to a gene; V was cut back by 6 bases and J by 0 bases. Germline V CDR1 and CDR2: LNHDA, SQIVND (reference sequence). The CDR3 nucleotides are TGTGCCAGTAGGGACAGGGCCCGCAATCCTAGCACAGATACGCAGTATTTT. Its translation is CASRDRARNPSTDTQYF. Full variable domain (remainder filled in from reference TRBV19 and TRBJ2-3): DGGITQSPKYLFRKEGQNVTLSCEQNLNHDAMYWYRQDPGQGLRLIYYSQIVNDFQKGDIAEGYSVSREKKESFPLTVTSAQKNPTAFYLCASRDRARNPSTDTQYFGPGTRLTVL.

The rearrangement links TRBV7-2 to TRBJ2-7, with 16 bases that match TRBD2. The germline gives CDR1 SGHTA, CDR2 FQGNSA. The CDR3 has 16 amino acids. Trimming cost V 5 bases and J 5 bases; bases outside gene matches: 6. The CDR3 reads CASSPGTSGRGNEQYF. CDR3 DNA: TGTGCCAGCAGCCCAGGGACTAGCGGGAGGGGGAACGAGCAGTACTTC.

DNA for the CDR3: TGTGCCAGCAGAGTCGGGAGACAGTCTGTCACAGATACGCAGTATTTT. It encodes CASRVGRQSVTDTQYF. V usage is TRBV2 and J usage is TRBJ2-3; possible D gene TRBD2, 6 bases. Germline V lookup: CDR1 SNHLY, CDR2 FYNNEI. Trimming removed 6 bases from V and 2 bases from J, with 18 bases in between. This CDR3 comprises 16 residues.

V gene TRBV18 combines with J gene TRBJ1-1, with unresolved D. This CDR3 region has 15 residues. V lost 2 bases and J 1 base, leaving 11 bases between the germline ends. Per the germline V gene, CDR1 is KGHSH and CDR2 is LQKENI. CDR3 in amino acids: CASSPKTWKNTEAFF. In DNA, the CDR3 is TGTGCCAGCTCACCAAAGACATGGAAGAACACTGAAGCTTTCTTT.

The CDR3 protein is CASSPRDLTYEQYF. CDR3 nucleotide sequence: TGTGCCAGCTCACCCCGGGACCTTACCTACGAGCAGTACTTC. The chain is built from TRBV18 and TRBJ2-7; possibly TRBD1 or TRBD2 for D (5 bases each). This CDR3 has 14 amino acids. Trimming cost V 3 bases and J 2 bases, with 11 bases left between them. Germline CDR1 KGHSH, CDR2 LQKENI.

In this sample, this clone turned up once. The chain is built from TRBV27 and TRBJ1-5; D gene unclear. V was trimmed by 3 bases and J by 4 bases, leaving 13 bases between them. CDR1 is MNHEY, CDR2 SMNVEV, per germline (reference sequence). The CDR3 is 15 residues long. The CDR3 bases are TGTGCCAGCAGTTTGGAGGGCCTCCAGAATCAGCCCCAGCATTTT. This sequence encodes CASSLEGLQNQPQHF.

Here the CDR3 reads CASSPRGGLQETQYF. In DNA, the CDR3 is TGTGCCAGCAGTCCTCGGGGGGGTTTACAAGAGACCCAGTACTTC. This chain joins TRBV5-4 and TRBJ2-5; 8 bases are shared with TRBD2. This CDR3 spans 15 amino acids. CDR1 is SGHNT and CDR2 is YYREEE in the germline V gene (reference sequence). The ends lost 5 bases at V and 2 bases at J; junction bases unmatched: 8.

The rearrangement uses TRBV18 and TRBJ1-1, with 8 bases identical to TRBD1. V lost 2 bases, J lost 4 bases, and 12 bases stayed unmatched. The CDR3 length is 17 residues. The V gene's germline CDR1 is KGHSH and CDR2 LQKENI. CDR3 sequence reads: CASSPGQGALDGTEAFF. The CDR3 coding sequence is TGTGCCAGCTCACCAGGGCAGGGGGCTCTCGATGGCACTGAAGCTTTCTTT.

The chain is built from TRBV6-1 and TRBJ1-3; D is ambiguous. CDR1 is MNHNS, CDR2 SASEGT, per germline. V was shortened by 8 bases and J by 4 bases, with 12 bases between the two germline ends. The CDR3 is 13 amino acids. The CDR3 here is CASGQVEGNTIYF. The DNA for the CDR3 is TGTGCCAGCGGGCAGGTTGAGGGAAACACCATATATTTT.

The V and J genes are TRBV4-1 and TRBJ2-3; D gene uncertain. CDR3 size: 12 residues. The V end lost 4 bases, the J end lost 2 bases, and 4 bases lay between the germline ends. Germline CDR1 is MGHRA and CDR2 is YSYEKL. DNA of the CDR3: TGCGCCAGCAGCCTCCCCACAGATACGCAGTATTTT. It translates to CASSLPTDTQYF.

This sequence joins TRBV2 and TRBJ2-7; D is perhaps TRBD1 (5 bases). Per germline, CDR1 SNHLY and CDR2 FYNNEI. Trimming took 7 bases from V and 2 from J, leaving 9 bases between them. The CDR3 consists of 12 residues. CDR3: CASIKGAYEQYF. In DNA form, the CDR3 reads TGTGCCAGCATCAAAGGGGCCTACGAGCAGTACTTC.

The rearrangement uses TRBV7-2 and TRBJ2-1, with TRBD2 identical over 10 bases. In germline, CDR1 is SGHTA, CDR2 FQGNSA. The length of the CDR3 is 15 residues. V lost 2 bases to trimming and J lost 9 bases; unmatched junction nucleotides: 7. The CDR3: CASSLSVAGGGEQFF. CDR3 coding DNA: TGTGCCAGCAGCTTATCTGTAGCGGGGGGCGGTGAGCAGTTCTTC.

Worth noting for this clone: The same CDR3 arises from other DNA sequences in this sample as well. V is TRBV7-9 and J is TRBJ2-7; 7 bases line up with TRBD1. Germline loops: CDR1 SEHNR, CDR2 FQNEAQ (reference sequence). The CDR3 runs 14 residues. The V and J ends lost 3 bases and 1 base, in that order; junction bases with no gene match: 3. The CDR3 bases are TGTGCCAGCAGCTTCGGGACAGCATCCTACGAGCAGTACTTC. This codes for CASSFGTASYEQYF.

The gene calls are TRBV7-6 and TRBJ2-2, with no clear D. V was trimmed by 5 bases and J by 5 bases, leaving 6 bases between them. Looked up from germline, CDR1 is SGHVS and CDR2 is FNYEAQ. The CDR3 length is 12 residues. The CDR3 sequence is CASSLSTGELFF. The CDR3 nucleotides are TGTGCCAGCAGCCTGAGTACCGGGGAGCTGTTTTTT. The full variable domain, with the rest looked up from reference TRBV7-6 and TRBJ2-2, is GAGVSQSPRYKVTKRGQDVALRCDPISGHVSLYWYRQALGQGPEFLTYFNYEAQQDKSGLPNDRFSAERPEGSISTLTIQRTEQRDSAMYRCASSLSTGELFFGEGSRLTVL.

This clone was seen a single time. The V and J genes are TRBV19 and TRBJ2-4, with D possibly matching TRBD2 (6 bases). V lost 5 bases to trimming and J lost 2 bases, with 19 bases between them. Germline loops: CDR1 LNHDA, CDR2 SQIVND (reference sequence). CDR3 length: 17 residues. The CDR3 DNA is TGTGCCAGTAGTCCCGGGGGTCGCGTGGTACCCAAAAACATTCAGTACTTC. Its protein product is CASSPGGRVVPKNIQYF.

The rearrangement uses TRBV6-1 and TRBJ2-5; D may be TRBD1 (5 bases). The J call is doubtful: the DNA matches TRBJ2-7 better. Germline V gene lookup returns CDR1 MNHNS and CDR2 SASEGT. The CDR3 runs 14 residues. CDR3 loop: CASSEALDSYEQYF. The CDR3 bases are TGTGCCAGCAGTGAAGCTTTAGACAGCTACGAGCAGTACTTC.

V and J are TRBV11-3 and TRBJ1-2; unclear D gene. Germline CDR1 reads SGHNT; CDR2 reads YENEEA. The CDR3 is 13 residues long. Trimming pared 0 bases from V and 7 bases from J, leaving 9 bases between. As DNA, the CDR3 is TGTGCCAGCAGCTTAGATTTCCAGGTTGGCTACACCTTC. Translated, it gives CASSLDFQVGYTF.